The 4 T cell receptor beta chains below come from one sample, sequenced in a study of radiotherapy plus CTLA-4 blockade in lung cancer. Profiled with immunoSEQ multiplex PCR; TCRdb holds only in-frame clones, not every one. Of about 45,000 clones in the sample, roughly 67% were seen once. The input for sequencing was peripheral blood, taken from a patient treated with radiotherapy plus ipilimumab. These receptors came from a human donor with non-small cell lung cancer who had a partial response to radiotherapy plus ipilimumab.

The chain has TRBV7-9 and TRBJ2-5, with a tentative D call TRBD2 (7 bases). The ends were cut back, 5 bases at V and 5 bases at J, with 18 bases in the middle. Germline values: CDR1 SEHNR, CDR2 FQNEAQ (reference sequence). The length of the CDR3 is 15 residues. DNA for the CDR3: TGTGCCAGCAGCCTGGGGGGGGCAGGGATCGAGACCCAGTACTTC. Translation gives CASSLGGAGIETQYF.

V usage is TRBV30 and J usage is TRBJ1-1; D is perhaps TRBD1 (5 bases). Germline CDR1 reads GTSNPN; CDR2 reads SVGIG (reference sequence). The CDR3 is 14 residues long. CDR3 region: CARSRRGMNTEAFF. The CDR3 nucleotides read TGTGCTAGGTCCCGGCGGGGGATGAACACTGAAGCTTTCTTT.

This clone was detected only a few times. The rearrangement links TRBV20-1 to TRBJ2-7; D is possibly TRBD2 (5 bases). This CDR3 is 11 amino acids long. Trimming removed 4 bases from V and 3 bases from J, with 7 bases in between. Looked up from germline, CDR1 is DFQATT and CDR2 is SNEGSKA (reference sequence). The CDR3 DNA sequence: TGCAGTGCTACCGGGATCTACGAGCAGTACTTC. Its protein is CSATGIYEQYF.

By share, this clone ranks as medium-sized. The sample holds other DNA sequences that translate to the same CDR3. V gene TRBV19 combines with J gene TRBJ2-5; 8 positions match TRBD2. The CDR3 is made up of 14 amino acids. In germline, CDR1 is LNHDA, CDR2 SQIVND (reference sequence). The V and J ends lost 5 bases and 5 bases, in that order; junction bases with no gene match: 7. This CDR3 reads CASSQREIMETQYF. Written as DNA, the CDR3 is TGTGCCAGTAGTCAGCGGGAGATTATGGAGACCCAGTACTTC.